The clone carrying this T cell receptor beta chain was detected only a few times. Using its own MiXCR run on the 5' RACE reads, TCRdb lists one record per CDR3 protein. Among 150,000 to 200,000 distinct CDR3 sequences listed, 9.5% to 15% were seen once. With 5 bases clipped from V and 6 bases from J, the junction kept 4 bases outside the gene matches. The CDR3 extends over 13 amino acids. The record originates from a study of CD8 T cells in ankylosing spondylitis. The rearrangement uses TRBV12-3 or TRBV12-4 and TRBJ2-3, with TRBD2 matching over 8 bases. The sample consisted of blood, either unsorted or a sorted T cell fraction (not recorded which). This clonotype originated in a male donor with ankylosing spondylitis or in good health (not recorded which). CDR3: CASSGGGLDTQYF. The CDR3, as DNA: TGTGCCAGCAGTGGCGGGGGGCTGGATACGCAGTATTTT.